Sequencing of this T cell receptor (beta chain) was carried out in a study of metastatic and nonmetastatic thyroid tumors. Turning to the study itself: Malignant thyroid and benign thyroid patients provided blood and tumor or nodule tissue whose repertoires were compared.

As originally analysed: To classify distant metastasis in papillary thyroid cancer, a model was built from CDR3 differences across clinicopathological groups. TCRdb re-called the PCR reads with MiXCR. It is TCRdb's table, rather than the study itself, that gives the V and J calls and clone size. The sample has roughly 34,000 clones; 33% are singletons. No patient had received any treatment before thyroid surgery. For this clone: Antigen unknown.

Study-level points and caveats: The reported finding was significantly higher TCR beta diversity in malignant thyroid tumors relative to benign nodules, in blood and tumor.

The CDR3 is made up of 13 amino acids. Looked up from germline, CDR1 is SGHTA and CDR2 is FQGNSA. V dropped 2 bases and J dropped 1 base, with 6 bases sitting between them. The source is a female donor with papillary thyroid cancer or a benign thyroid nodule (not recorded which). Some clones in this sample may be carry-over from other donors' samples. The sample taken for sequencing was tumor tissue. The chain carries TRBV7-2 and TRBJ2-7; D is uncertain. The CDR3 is CASSLRQSYEQYF. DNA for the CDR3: TGTGCCAGCAGCTTAAGGCAGTCCTACGAGCAGTACTTC.